Following are 15 T cell receptor beta chains from one sample sequenced in a study of spatial heterogeneity in lung cancer. Study outcomes and limitations: The number of expanded tumor alpha and beta chains correlated with mutation number.

Documented time point: sample taken at primary tumor resection. TCRdb recomputed calls from the 5' RACE reads with MiXCR, one row per CDR3 protein. The sample records under 20,000 distinct CDR3 sequences, 5% to 8% being singletons. Their antigens remain unidentified. Source: lung tumor tissue, taken at surgery. Receptors originate from a male donor with early-stage non-small cell lung cancer.

This clonotype occurred many times. Since it is a stray read in a library aimed at alpha chains, this beta chain has a size that is not meaningful. The CDR3 protein is CASSSGQIGANVLTF. As DNA, the CDR3 is TGTGCCAGCAGCTCCGGACAGATTGGGGCCAACGTCCTGACTTTC. This chain uses TRBV5-6 with TRBJ2-6; tentatively, D is TRBD1 (6 bases). Per the germline V gene, CDR1 is SGHDT and CDR2 is YYEEEE. V was clipped by 3 bases and J by 3 bases, with 10 bases between them. The CDR3 totals 15 residues.

In its sample, this clonotype was seen many times. Since the library was made to target alpha chains, this beta chain is a stray read and its abundance is not meaningful. The J gene is TRBJ1-1, the V gene TRBV7-2; no clear D gene. This CDR3 has 13 amino acids. Germline CDR1 is SGHTA and CDR2 is FQGNSA. V was cut by 5 bases and J by 1 base, with 8 bases left in between. CDR3 nucleotide sequence: TGTGCCAGCAGCGTTACAAGGAACACTGAAGCTTTCTTT. Protein sequence: CASSVTRNTEAFF.

This clonotype showed up many times. A library made for alpha chains picked up this beta chain off target, so its size means little. The chain uses TRBV12-3 or TRBV12-4 and TRBJ1-1, with a possible D match to TRBD1 (6 bases). The CDR3 is 15 residues long. V lost 3 bases to trimming and J lost 0 bases, with 11 bases between them. The CDR3 reads CASSFVEGVNTEAFF. The CDR3 DNA sequence: TGTGCCAGCAGTTTTGTGGAGGGGGTGAACACTGAAGCTTTCTTT.

Comment on this clonotype: As an off-target read in a library built for alpha chains, this beta chain has a frequency of little significance. The chain recombines TRBV3-1 with TRBJ1-2; 7 nucleotides match TRBD1. The germline gives CDR1 LGHDT, CDR2 YNNKEL (reference sequence). Germline trimming cut 1 base from V and 2 bases from J; bases unmatched to any gene: 4. CDR3 length: 15 residues. CDR3 sequence reads: CASSQGQGANYGYTF. In DNA, the CDR3 is TGTGCCAGCAGCCAAGGACAGGGAGCCAACTATGGCTACACCTTC.

Ten or more counts support this clonotype. Found in a library prepared for alpha chains, this beta chain is an off-target read, and its abundance has little meaning. The rearrangement links TRBV6-2 or TRBV6-3 to TRBJ2-1; 9 bases match TRBD1. The germline gives CDR1 MNHEY, CDR2 SVGEGT. The CDR3 has 15 amino acids. J gave up 4 bases and V 6 bases, and 7 bases lay outside the gene matches. The DNA of the CDR3 is TGTGCCAGCAGAAGACAGGGGGTCGGTTACAATGAGCAGTTCTTC. Residues: CASRRQGVGYNEQFF.

This clonotype was detected many times. For a library built for alpha chains, this beta chain is a stray read; little rests on its size. The chain couples TRBV5-6 to TRBJ2-3, with no clear D. The germline CDR1 and CDR2 sequences are SGHDT and YYEEEE. Trimming stripped 0 bases from V and 1 base from J, with 9 bases between. There are 15 residues in the CDR3. Here the CDR3 DNA reads TGTGCCAGCAGCTTGGGCCCAACGGGCACAGATACGCAGTATTTT. Protein sequence: CASSLGPTGTDTQYF.

The sample holds many counts of this clonotype. Little can be read into the size of this beta chain, an off-target read in a library designed for alpha chains. The V and J genes are TRBV27 and TRBJ1-5, with a tentative D call TRBD1 (5 bases). From germline, CDR1 is MNHEY and CDR2 SMNVEV (reference sequence). This CDR3 spans 14 amino acids. Trimming left V 6 bases short and J 2 bases short, with 11 bases between. The CDR3 reads CASRLQGGNQPQHF. CDR3 DNA sequence: TGTGCCAGCAGACTCCAGGGTGGCAATCAGCCCCAGCATTTT.

This clonotype was detected many times. This beta chain turned up in a library designed for alpha chains; as an off-target read, its abundance says little. The rearrangement joins TRBV6-1 to TRBJ1-6, with D unresolved. Trimming removed 1 base from V and 8 bases from J, with 6 bases in between. This CDR3 spans 13 amino acids. Germline assignment: CDR1 MNHNS and CDR2 SASEGT. The CDR3 DNA reads TGTGCCAGCAGTGAAGGGAAATATTCACCCCTCCACTTT. Amino acid sequence: CASSEGKYSPLHF.

Within the sample, this clonotype is medium-sized. Because this beta chain is a stray read in a library intended to capture alpha chains, its abundance should not be given much weight. J is TRBJ1-2 and V is TRBV20-1; TRBD1 agrees at 10 bases. The V and J ends lost 3 bases and 3 bases, in that order; junction bases with no gene match: 1. The germline V gene has CDR1 DFQATT and CDR2 SNEGSKA (reference sequence). The length of the CDR3 is 13 residues. The CDR3 DNA reads TGCAGTGCTAGGACAGGGGGCGACTATGGCTACACCTTC. Translating it yields CSARTGGDYGYTF.

This clonotype appeared many times. This beta chain represents an off-target read in a library built for alpha chains; its size is of limited meaning. The V call is TRBV4-2, the J call TRBJ2-6; D ambiguous. There are 16 residues in the CDR3. V lost 0 bases, J lost 2 bases, and 8 bases lay in between. Germline CDR1 and CDR2: LGHNA and YNFKEQ. CDR3 protein: CASSQEWTAGANVLTF. As DNA, the CDR3 is TGTGCCAGCAGCCAAGAATGGACGGCTGGGGCCAACGTCCTGACTTTC.

There are many counts of this clonotype. The library was designed around alpha chains, so this beta chain is a stray read whose abundance carries little weight. V gene TRBV4-3 combines with J gene TRBJ2-2; 9 nucleotides match TRBD1. Per the germline V gene, CDR1 is LGHNA and CDR2 is YSLEER. The CDR3 runs to 18 residues. The ends lost 4 bases at V and 3 bases at J; junction bases unmatched: 12. CDR3 sequence: CASSRGDSGTGYTGELFF. The DNA for the CDR3 is TGCGCCAGCAGCCGAGGAGACTCCGGGACAGGGTACACCGGGGAGCTGTTTTTT.

This clonotype was observed many times. This beta chain lies outside the target of a library built for alpha chains; its clone size means little. The chain has TRBV2 and TRBJ2-6; D may be TRBD2 (6 bases). Deletions cut 6 bases from V and 0 bases from J, with 15 bases between. The CDR3 contains 17 residues. Per the germline V gene, CDR1 is SNHLY and CDR2 is FYNNEI. As DNA, the CDR3 is TGTGCCAGCAGCCCCGGCTGGGAGGTCTCTGGGGCCAACGTCCTGACTTTC. Translated: CASSPGWEVSGANVLTF.

This clonotype was seen ten or more times. Little can be read into the size of this beta chain, an off-target read in a library designed for alpha chains. The chain couples TRBV6-2 or TRBV6-3 to TRBJ1-1, with D maybe TRBD1 (5 bases). The CDR3 spans 15 residues. The V gene lost 4 bases and the J gene lost 7 bases, with 19 bases spanning the gap. The germline V gene encodes CDR1 MNHEY and CDR2 SVGEGT. CDR3 sequence reads: CASSSVVSTAIEAFF. CDR3 sequence (DNA): TGTGCCAGCAGTTCCGTCGTATCGACAGCGATTGAAGCTTTCTTT.

This clonotype was picked up many times. As an off-target read in a library built for alpha chains, this beta chain has a frequency of little significance. The rearrangement joins TRBV11-2 to TRBJ2-3; 8 nucleotides match TRBD2. CDR1 is SGHAT and CDR2 is FQNNGV in the germline V gene. V lost 1 base and J lost 0; bases outside the gene matches: 3. This CDR3 has 16 residues. In DNA, the CDR3 is TGTGCCAGCAGCTTAGGTGCGGGGGGAAGCACAGATACGCAGTATTTT. It encodes CASSLGAGGSTDTQYF.

This clonotype showed up many times. Within a library made for alpha chains, this beta chain is off target, and its count is uninformative. This sequence joins TRBV20-1 and TRBJ1-2, with 8 bases aligning to TRBD1. The germline gives CDR1 DFQATT, CDR2 SNEGSKA (reference sequence). The V and J ends lost 5 bases and 8 bases, in that order; junction bases with no gene match: 10. The CDR3 has 13 residues. DNA of the CDR3: TGCAGTGCTTTGCAGCAGGGGGCGAAGGGCTACACCTTC. This gives the protein CSALQQGAKGYTF.